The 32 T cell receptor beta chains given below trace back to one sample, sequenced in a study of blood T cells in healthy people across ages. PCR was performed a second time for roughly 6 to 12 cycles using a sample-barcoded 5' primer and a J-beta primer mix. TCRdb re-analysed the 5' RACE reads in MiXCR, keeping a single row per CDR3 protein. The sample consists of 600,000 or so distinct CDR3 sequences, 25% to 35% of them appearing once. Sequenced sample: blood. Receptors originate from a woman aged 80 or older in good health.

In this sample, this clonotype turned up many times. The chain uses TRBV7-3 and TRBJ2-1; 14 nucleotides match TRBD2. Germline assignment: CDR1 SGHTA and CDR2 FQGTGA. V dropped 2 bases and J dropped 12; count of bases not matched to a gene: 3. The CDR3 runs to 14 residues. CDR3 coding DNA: TGTGCCAGCAGCTTAGGGACTAGCGGGGGTGGGCAGTTCTTC. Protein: CASSLGTSGGGQFF.

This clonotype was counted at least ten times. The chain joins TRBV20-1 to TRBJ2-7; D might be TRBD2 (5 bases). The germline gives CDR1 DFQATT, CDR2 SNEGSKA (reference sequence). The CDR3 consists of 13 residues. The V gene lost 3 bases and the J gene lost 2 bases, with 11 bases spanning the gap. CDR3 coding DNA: TGCAGTGCTAGTGGTCCCGGGGCCTACGAGCAGTACTTC. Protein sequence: CSASGPGAYEQYF.

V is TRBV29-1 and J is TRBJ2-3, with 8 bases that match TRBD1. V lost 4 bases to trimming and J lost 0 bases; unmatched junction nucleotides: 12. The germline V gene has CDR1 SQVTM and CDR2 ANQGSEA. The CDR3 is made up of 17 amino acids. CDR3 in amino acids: CSVAPQFGTGSTDTQYF. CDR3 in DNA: TGCAGCGTTGCACCTCAGTTCGGGACAGGAAGCACAGATACGCAGTATTTT.

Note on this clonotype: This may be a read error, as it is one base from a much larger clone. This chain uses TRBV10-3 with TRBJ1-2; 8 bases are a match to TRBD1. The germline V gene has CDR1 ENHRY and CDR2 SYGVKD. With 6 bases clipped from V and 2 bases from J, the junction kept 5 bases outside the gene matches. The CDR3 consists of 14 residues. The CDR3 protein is CAISPGQENYGYTF. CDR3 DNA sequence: TGTGCCATCAGCCCGGGACAGGAGAACTATGGCTACACCTTC.

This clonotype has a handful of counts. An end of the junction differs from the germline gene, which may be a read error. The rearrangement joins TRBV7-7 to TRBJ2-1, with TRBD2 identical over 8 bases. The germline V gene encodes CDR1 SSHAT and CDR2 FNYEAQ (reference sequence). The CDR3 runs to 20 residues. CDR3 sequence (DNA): TGTGCCAGCAGCTCATTACCCGCCAGCGTCGGGGGGGCCAGAAACAATGAGCGGTTCTTC. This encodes CASSSLPASVGGARNNERFF.

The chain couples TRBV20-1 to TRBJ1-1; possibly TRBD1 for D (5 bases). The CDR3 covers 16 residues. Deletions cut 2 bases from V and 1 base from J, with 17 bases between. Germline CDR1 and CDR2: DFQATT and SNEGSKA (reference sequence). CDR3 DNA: TGCAGTGCTAGACCGGTTGATCTAACAGGGAACACTGAAGCTTTCTTT. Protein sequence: CSARPVDLTGNTEAFF.

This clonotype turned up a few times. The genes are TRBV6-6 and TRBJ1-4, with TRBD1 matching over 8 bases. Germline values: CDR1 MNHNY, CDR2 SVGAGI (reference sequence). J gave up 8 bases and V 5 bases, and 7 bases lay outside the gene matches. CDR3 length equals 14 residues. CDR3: CASSPRTGKEKLFF. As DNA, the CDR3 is TGTGCCAGCAGTCCCCGGACAGGGAAGGAAAAACTGTTTTTT.

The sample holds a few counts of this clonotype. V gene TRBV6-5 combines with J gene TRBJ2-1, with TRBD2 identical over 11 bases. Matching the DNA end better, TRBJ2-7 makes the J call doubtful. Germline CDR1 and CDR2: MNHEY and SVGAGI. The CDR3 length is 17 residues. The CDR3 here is CASSYLAGGSSYNEQYF. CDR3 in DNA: TGTGCCAGCAGTTACCTAGCGGGGGGTAGCTCCTACAATGAGCAGTACTTC.

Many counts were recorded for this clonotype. The DNA for the CDR3 is TGCGCCAGCAGCGTTGACAGGCTTGCAACTAATGAAAAACTGTTTTTT. Amino acids: CASSVDRLATNEKLFF. The V and J genes are TRBV5-1 and TRBJ1-4, with D possibly being TRBD1 (6 bases). The CDR3 extends over 16 amino acids. Trimming pared 4 bases from V and 0 bases from J, leaving 13 bases between. Germline V gives CDR1 SGHRS, CDR2 YFSETQ.

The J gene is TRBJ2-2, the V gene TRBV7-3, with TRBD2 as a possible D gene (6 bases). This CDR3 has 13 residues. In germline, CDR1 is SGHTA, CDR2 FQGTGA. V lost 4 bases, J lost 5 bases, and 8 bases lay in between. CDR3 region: CASSSGRTGELFF. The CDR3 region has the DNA TGTGCCAGCAGCTCGGGGAGGACCGGGGAGCTGTTTTTT.

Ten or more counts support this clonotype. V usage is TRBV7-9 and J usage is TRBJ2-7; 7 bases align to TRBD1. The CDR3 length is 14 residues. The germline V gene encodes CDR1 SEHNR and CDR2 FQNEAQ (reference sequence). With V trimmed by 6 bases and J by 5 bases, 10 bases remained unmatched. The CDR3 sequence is CASRGQIHGDEQYF. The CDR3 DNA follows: TGTGCCAGCAGGGGACAGATCCACGGAGACGAGCAGTACTTC.

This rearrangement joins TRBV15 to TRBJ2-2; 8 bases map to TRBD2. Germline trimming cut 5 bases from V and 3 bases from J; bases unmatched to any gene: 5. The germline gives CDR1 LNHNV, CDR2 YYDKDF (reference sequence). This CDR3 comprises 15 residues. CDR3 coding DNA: TGTGCCACCAGCTCCGGGACTAGGTACACCGGGGAGCTGTTTTTT. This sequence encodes CATSSGTRYTGELFF.

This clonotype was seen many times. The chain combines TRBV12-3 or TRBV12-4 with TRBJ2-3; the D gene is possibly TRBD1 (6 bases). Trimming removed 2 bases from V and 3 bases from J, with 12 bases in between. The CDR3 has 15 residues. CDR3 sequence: CASSLIGQGTDTQYF. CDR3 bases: TGTGCCAGCAGTTTAATAGGGCAGGGGACAGATACGCAGTATTTT.

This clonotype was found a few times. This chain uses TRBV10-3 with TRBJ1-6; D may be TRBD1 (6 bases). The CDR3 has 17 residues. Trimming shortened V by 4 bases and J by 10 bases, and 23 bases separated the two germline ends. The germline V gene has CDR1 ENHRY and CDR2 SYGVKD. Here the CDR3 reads CAISASGSDRLQSPLHF. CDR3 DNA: TGTGCCATCAGTGCCTCCGGATCCGACAGGCTACAGTCACCCCTCCACTTT.

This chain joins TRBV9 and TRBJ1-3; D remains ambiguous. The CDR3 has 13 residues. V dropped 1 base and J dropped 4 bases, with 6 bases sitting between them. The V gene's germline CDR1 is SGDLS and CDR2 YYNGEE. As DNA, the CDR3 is TGTGCCAGCAGCGTATACGGAGGAAACACCATATATTTT. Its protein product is CASSVYGGNTIYF.

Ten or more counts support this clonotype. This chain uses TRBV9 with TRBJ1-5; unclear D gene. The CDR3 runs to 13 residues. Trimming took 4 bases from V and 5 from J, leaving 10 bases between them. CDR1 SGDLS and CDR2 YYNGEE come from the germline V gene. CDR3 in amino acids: CASSQGVDQPQHF. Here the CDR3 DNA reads TGTGCCAGCAGCCAAGGCGTCGATCAGCCCCAGCATTTT.

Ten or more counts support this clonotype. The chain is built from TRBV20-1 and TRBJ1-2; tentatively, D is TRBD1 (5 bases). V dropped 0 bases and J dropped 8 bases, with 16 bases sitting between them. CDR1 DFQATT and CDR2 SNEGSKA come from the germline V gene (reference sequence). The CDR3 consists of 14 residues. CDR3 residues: CSAREPTGLWGYTF. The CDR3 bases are TGCAGTGCTAGAGAACCAACAGGCCTCTGGGGCTACACCTTC.

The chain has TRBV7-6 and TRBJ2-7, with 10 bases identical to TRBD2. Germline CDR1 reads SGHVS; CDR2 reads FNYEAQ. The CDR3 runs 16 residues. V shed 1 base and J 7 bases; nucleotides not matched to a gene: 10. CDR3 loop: CASSLGTAGGHDEQYF. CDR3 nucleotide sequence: TGTGCCAGCAGCTTAGGGACAGCGGGGGGGCACGATGAGCAGTACTTC.

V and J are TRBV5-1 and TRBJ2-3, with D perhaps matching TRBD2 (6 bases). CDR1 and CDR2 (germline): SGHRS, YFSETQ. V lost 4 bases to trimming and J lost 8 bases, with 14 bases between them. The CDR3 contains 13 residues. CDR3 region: CASSPTTSTTQYF. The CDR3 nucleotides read TGCGCCAGCAGCCCTACGACTAGTACTACGCAGTATTTT.

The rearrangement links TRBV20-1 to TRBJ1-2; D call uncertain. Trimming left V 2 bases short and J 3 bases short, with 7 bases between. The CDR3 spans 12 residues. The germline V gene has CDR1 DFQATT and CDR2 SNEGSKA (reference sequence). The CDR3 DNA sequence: TGCAGTGCTAGAAATACAGACTATGGCTACACCTTC. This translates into CSARNTDYGYTF.

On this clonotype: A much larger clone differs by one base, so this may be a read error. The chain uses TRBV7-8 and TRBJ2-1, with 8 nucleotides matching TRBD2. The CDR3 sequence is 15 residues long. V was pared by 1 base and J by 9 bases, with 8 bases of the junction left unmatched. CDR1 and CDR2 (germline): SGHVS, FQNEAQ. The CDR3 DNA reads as TGTGCCAGCAGCTTAGTTCACGGGGGGGGCGGTGAGCAGTTCTTC. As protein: CASSLVHGGGGEQFF. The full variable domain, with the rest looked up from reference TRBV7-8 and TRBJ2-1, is GAGVSQSPRYKVAKRGQDVALRCDPISGHVSLFWYQQALGQGPEFLTYFQNEAQLDKSGLPSDRFFAERPEGSVSTLKIQRTQQEDSAVYLCASSLVHGGGGEQFFGPGTRLTVL.

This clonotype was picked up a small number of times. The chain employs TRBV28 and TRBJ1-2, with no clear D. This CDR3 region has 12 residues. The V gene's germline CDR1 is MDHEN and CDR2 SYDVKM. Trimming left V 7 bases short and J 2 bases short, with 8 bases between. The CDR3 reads CASISGNYGYTF. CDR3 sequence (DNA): TGTGCCAGCATCTCAGGAAACTATGGCTACACCTTC.

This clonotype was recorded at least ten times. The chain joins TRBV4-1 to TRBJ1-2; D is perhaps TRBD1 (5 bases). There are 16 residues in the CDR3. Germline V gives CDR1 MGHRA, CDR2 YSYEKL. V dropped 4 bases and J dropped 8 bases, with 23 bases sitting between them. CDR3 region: CASSLPPEGLAGGYTF. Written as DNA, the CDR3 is TGCGCCAGCAGCCTGCCCCCCGAGGGACTCGCTGGGGGCTACACCTTC.

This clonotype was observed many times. CDR3 nucleotides: TGTGCCAGCAGTTACTCGAGGCTCCCCTCAAGGTCGGAGGGCTACACCTTC. As protein: CASSYSRLPSRSEGYTF. The chain carries TRBV6-5 and TRBJ1-2; no definite D call. Germline V gene data show CDR1 as MNHEY and CDR2 as SVGAGI. V shed 0 bases and J shed 8 bases, with 22 bases lying between them. The CDR3 extends over 17 amino acids.

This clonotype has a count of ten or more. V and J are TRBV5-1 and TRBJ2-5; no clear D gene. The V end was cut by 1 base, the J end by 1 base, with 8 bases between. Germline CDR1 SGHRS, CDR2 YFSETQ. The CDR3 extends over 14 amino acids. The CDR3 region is CASSLSQIQETQYF. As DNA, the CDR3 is TGCGCCAGCAGCTTGTCGCAGATCCAAGAGACCCAGTACTTC.

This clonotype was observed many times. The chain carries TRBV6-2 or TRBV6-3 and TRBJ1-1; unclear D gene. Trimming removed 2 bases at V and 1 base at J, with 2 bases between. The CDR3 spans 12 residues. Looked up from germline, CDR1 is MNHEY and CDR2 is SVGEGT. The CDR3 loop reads CASSYRNTEAFF. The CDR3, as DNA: TGTGCCAGCAGTTACAGGAACACTGAAGCTTTCTTT.

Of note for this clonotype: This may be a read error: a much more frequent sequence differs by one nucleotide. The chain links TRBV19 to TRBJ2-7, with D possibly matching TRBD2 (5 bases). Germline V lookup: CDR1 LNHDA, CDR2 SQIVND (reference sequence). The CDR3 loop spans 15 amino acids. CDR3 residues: CASSIAFRGSYKQYF. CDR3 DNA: TGTGCCAGTAGTATAGCTTTTCGGGGATCCTACAAGCAGTACTTC.

The CDR3 sequence: CASSLPRGHSYGYTF. The CDR3, as DNA: TGTGCCAGCAGTTTGCCAAGGGGGCATAGCTATGGCTACACCTTC. The chain couples TRBV28 to TRBJ1-2; 7 bases map to TRBD1. The CDR3 covers 15 residues. From germline, CDR1 is MDHEN and CDR2 SYDVKM. Trimming cost V 3 bases and J 4 bases; bases outside gene matches: 8.

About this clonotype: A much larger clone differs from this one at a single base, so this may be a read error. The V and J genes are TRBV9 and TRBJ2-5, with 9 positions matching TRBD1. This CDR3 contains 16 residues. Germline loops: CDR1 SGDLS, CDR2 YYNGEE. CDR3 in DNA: TGTGCCGGCAGCGTCGGGACAGGGTTGTATTCAGAGACCCAGTACTTC. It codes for CAGSVGTGLYSETQYF.

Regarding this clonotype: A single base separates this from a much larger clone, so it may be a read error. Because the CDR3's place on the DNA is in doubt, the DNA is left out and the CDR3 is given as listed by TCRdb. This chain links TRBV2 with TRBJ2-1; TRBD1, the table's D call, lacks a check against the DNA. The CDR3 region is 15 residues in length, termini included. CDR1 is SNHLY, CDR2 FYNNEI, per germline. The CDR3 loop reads CASILATLTNNEQFF.

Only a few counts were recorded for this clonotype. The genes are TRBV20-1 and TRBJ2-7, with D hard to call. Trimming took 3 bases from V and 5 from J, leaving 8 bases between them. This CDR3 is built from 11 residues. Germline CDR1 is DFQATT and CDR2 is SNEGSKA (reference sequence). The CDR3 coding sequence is TGCAGTGCTAGGGTCAGACACGAGCAGTACTTC. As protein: CSARVRHEQYF.

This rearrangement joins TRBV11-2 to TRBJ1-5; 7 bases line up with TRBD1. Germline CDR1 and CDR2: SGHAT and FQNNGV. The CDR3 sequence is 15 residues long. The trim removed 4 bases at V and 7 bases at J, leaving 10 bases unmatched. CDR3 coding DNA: TGTGCCAGCAGCTCAGGAACAGGGGAGGGCCAGCCCCAGCATTTT. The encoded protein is CASSSGTGEGQPQHF.